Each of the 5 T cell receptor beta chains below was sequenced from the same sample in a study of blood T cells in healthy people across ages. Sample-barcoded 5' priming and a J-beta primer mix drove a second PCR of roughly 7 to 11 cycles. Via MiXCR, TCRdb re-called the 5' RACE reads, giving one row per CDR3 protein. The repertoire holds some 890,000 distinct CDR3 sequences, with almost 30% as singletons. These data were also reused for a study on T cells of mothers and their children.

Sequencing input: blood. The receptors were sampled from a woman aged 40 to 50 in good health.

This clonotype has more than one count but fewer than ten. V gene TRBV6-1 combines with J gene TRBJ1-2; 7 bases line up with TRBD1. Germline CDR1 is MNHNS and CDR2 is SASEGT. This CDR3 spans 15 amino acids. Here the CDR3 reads CATRLGTVINYGYTF. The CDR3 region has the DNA TGTGCAACCAGACTCGGGACAGTTATTAACTATGGCTACACCTTC.

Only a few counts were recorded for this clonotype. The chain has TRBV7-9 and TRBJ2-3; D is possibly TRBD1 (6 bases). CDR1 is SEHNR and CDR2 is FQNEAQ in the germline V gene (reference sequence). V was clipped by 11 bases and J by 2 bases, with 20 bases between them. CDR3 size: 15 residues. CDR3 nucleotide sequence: TGTGCCGGCACCCTAGGGGGTGTGGACACAGATACGCAGTATTTT. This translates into CAGTLGGVDTDTQYF.

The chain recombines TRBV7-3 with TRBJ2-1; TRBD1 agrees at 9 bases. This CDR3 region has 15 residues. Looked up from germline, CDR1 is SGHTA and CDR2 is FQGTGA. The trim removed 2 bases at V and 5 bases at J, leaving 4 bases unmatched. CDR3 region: CASSLGQGKDNEQFF. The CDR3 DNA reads TGTGCCAGCAGCTTAGGACAGGGGAAAGACAATGAGCAGTTCTTC.

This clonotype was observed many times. DNA of the CDR3: TGCGCCAGCAGCCAGGGACTAGCGGAGAGAGAGACCCAGTACTTC. It codes for CASSQGLAERETQYF. The genes are TRBV4-1 and TRBJ2-5; TRBD2 agrees at 11 bases. The CDR3 runs to 15 residues. CDR1 and CDR2 (germline): MGHRA, YSYEKL. The junction had 4 bases not matched to a gene; V was cut back by 3 bases and J by 4 bases.

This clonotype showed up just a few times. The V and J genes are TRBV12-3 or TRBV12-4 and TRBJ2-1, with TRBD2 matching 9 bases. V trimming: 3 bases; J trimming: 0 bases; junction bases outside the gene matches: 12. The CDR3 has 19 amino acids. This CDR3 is CASSFRIAGELSSYNEQFF. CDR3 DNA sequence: TGTGCCAGCAGTTTTAGGATAGCGGGGGAGCTGAGCTCCTACAATGAGCAGTTCTTC.